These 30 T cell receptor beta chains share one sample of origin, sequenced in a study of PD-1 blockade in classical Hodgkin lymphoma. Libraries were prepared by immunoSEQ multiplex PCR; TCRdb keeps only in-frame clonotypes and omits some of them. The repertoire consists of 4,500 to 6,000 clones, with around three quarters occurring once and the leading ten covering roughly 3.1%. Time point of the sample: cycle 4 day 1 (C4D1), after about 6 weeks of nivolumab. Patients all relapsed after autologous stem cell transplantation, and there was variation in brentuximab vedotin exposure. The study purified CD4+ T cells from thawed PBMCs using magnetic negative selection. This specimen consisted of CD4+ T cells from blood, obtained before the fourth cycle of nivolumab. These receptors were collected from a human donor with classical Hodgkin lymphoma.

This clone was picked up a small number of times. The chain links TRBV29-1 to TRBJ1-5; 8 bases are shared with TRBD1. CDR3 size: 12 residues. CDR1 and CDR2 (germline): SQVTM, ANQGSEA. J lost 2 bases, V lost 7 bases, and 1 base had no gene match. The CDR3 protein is CSEGQGNQPQHF. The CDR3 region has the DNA TGCAGCGAGGGACAGGGCAATCAGCCCCAGCATTTT.

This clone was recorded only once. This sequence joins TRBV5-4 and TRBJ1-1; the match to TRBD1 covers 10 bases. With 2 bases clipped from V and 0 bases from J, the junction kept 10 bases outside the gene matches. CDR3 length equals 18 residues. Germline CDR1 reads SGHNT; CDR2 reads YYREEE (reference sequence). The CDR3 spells CASSLPTGGIRLNTEAFF. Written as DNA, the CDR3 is TGTGCCAGCAGCTTACCGACAGGGGGCATAAGATTGAACACTGAAGCTTTCTTT.

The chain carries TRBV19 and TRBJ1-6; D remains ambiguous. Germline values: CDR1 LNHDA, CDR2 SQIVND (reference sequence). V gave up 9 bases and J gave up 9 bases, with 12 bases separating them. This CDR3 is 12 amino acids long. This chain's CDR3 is CASRAGISPLHF. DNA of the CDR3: TGTGCCAGCCGGGCCGGGATTTCACCCCTCCACTTT. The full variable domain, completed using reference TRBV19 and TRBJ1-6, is DGGITQSPKYLFRKEGQNVTLSCEQNLNHDAMYWYRQDPGQGLRLIYYSQIVNDFQKGDIAEGYSVSREKKESFPLTVTSAQKNPTAFYLCASRAGISPLHFGNGTRLTVT.

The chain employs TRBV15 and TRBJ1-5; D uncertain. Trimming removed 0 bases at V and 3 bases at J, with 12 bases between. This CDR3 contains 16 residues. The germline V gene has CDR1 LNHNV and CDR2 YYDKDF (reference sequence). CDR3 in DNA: TGTGCCACCAGCAGAGATCAAGGGTTGGACAATCAGCCCCAGCATTTT. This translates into CATSRDQGLDNQPQHF.

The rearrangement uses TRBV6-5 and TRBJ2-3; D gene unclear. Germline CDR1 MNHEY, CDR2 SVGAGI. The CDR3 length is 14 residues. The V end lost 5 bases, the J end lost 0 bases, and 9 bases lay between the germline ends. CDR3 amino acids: CASSPVGSTDTQYF. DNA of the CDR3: TGTGCCAGCAGTCCAGTCGGGAGCACAGATACGCAGTATTTT.

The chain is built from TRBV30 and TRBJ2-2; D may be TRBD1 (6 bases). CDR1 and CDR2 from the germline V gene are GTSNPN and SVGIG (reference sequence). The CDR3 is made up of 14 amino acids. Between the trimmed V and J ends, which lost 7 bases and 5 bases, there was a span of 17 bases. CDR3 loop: CASSLWGRTGELFF. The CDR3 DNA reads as TGTGCCTCCTCCTTGTGGGGGCGGACCGGGGAGCTGTTTTTT.

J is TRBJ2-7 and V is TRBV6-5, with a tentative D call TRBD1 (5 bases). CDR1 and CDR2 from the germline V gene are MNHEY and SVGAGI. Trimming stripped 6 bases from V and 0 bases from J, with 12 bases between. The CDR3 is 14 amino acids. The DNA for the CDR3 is TGTGCCAGCAGACCAGACAGAGCCTCCTACGAGCAGTACTTC. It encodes CASRPDRASYEQYF.

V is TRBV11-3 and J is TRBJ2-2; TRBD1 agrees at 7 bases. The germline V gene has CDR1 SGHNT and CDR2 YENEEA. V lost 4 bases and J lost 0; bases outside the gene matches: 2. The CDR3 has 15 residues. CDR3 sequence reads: CASSSGTANTGELFF. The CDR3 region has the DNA TGTGCCAGCAGCTCCGGGACAGCGAACACCGGGGAGCTGTTTTTT. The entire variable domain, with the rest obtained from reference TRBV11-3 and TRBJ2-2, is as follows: EAGVVQSPRYKIIEKKQPVAFWCNPISGHNTLYWYLQNLGQGPELLIRYENEEAVDDSQLPKDRFSAERLKGVDSTLKIQPAELGDSAVYLCASSSGTANTGELFFGEGSRLTVL.

CDR3 residues: CASSSSSGGLLKIDTQYF. CDR3 DNA: TGTGCCAGCAGCTCCTCGAGCGGGGGGCTGTTAAAAATAGATACGCAGTATTTT. This chain uses TRBV11-1 with TRBJ2-3, with 9 bases lining up with TRBD2. Germline V gene sequence: CDR1 SGHAT, CDR2 FQDESV (reference sequence). The CDR3 length is 18 residues. V was clipped by 4 bases and J by 5 bases; unmatched bases: 16.

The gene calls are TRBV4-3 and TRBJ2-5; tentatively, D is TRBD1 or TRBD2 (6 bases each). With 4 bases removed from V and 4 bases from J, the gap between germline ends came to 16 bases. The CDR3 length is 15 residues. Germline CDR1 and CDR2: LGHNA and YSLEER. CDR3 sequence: CASSPYAGGRETQYF. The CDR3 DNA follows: TGCGCCAGCAGCCCCTATGCCGGGGGCCGAGAGACCCAGTACTTC.

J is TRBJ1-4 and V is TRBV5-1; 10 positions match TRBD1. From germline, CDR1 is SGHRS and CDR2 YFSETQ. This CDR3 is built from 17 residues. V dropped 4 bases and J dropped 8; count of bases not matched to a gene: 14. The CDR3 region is CASSIRTIGQGGEKLFF. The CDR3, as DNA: TGCGCCAGCAGCATACGAACCATCGGACAGGGGGGAGAAAAACTGTTTTTT.

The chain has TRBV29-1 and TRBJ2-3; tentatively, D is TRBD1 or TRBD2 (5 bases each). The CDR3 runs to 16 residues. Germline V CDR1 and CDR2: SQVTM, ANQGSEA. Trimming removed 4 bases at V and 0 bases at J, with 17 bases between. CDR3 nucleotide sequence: TGCAGCGTTGTTGGGGACCAAGATACTAGCACAGATACGCAGTATTTT. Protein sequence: CSVVGDQDTSTDTQYF.

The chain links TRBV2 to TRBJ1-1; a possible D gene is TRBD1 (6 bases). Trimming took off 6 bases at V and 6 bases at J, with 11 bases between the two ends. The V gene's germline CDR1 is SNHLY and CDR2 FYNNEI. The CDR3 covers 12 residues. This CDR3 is CASRRQVPEAFF. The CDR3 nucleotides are TGTGCCAGCAGAAGACAGGTACCTGAAGCTTTCTTT. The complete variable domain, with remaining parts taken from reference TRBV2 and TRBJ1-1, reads EPEVTQTPSHQVTQMGQEVILRCVPISNHLYFYWYRQILGQKVEFLVSFYNNEISEKSEIFDDQFSVERPDGSNFTLKIRSTKLEDSAMYFCASRRQVPEAFFGQGTRLTVV.

For the CDR3, the DNA is TGTGCCAGCAGTGGGACAGGGTTCACAGATACGCAGTATTTT. This sequence encodes CASSGTGFTDTQYF. This rearrangement joins TRBV6-1 to TRBJ2-3; 8 bases map to TRBD1. V was clipped by 4 bases and J by 2 bases; unmatched bases: 2. The germline V gene has CDR1 MNHNS and CDR2 SASEGT. The CDR3 runs to 14 residues.

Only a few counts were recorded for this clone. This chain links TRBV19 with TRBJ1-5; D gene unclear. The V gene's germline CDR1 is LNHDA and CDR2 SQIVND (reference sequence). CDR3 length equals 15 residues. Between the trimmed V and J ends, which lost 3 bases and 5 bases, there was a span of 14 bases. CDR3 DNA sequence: TGTGCCAGTAGTATTTTTGGCAGAGCCGATCAGCCCCAGCATTTT. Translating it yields CASSIFGRADQPQHF. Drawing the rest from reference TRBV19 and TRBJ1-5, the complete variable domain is DGGITQSPKYLFRKEGQNVTLSCEQNLNHDAMYWYRQDPGQGLRLIYYSQIVNDFQKGDIAEGYSVSREKKESFPLTVTSAQKNPTAFYLCASSIFGRADQPQHFGDGTRLSIL.

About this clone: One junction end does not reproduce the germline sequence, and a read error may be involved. The CDR3 nucleotides read TGTGCCAGCAGAGAAGTTGGCTGGGCCAACGTCCTGACTTTC. Amino acids: CASREVGWANVLTF. This chain connects TRBV6-1 to TRBJ2-6; D gene unclear. The CDR3 is made up of 14 amino acids. Per germline, CDR1 MNHNS and CDR2 SASEGT.

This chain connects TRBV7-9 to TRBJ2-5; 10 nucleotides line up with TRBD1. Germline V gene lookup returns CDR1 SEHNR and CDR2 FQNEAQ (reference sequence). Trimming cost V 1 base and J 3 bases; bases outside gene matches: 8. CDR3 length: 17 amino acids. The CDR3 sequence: CASSLGLTGQGEETQYF. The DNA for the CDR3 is TGTGCCAGCAGCTTAGGGCTCACAGGACAGGGGGAAGAGACCCAGTACTTC. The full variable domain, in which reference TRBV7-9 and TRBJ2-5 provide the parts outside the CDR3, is DTGVSQNPRHKITKRGQNVTFRCDPISEHNRLYWYRQTLGQGPEFLTYFQNEAQLEKSRLLSDRFSAERPKGSFSTLEIQRTEQGDSAMYLCASSLGLTGQGEETQYFGPGTRLLVL.

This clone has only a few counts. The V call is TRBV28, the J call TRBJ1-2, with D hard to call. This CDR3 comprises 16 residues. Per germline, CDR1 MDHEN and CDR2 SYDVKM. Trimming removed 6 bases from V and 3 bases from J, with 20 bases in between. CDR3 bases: TGTGCCAGCAGCCCTCATGCCGGAGAAACAGACTATGGCTACACCTTC. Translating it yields CASSPHAGETDYGYTF.

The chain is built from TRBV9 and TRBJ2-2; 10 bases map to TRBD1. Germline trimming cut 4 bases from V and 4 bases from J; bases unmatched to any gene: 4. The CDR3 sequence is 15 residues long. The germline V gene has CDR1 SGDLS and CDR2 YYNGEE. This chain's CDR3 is CASSRDRGSTGELFF. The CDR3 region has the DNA TGTGCCAGCAGCAGGGACAGGGGAAGCACCGGGGAGCTGTTTTTT. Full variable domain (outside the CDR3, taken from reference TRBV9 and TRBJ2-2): DSGVTQTPKHLITATGQRVTLRCSPRSGDLSVYWYQQSLDQGLQFLIQYYNGEERAKGNILERFSAQQFPDLHSELNLSSLELGDSALYFCASSRDRGSTGELFFGEGSRLTVL.

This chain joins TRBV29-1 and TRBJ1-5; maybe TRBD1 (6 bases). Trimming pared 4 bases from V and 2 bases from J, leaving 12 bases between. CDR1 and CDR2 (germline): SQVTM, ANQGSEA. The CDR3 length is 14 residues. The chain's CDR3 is CSVVGGGGNQPQHF. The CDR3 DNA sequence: TGCAGCGTTGTGGGGGGCGGAGGCAATCAGCCCCAGCATTTT.

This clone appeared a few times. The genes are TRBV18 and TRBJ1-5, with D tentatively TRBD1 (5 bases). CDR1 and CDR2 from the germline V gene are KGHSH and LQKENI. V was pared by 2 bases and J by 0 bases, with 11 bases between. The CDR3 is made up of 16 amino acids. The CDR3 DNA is TGTGCCAGCTCACCAGTGAGGGGTTATAGCAATCAGCCCCAGCATTTT. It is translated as CASSPVRGYSNQPQHF. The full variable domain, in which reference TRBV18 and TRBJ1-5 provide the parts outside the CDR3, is NAGVMQNPRHLVRRRGQEARLRCSPMKGHSHVYWYRQLPEEGLKFMVYLQKENIIDESGMPKERFSAEFPKEGPSILRIQQVVRGDSAAYFCASSPVRGYSNQPQHFGDGTRLSIL.

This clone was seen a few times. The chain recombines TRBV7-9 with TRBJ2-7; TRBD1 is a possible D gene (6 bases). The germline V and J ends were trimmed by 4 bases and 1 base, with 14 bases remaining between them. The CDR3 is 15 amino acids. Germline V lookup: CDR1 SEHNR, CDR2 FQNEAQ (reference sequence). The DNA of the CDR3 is TGTGCCAGCAGCTCGGCCGGGACATTATCCTACGAGCAGTACTTC. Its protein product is CASSSAGTLSYEQYF.

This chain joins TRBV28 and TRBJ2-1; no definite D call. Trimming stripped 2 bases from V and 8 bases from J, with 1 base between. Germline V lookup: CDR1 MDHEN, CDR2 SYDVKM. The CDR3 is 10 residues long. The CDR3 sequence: CASSLDEQFF. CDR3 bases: TGTGCCAGCAGTTTAGATGAGCAGTTCTTC.

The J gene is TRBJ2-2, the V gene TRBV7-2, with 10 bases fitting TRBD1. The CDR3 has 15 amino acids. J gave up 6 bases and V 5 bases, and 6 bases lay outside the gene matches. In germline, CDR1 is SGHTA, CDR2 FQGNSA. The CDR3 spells CASSAGTGVSGELFF. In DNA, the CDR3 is TGTGCCAGCAGCGCCGGGACAGGGGTGTCCGGGGAGCTGTTTTTT. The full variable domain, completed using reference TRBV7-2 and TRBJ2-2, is GAGVSQSPSNKVTEKGKDVELRCDPISGHTALYWYRQSLGQGLEFLIYFQGNSAPDKSGLPSDRFSAERTGGSVSTLTIQRTQQEDSAVYLCASSAGTGVSGELFFGEGSRLTVL.

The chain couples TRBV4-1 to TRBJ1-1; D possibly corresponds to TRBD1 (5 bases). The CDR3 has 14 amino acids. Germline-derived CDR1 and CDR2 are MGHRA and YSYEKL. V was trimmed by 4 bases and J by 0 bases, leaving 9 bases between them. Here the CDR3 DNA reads TGCGCCAGCAGCCGGGACCTAATGAACACTGAAGCTTTCTTT. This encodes CASSRDLMNTEAFF.

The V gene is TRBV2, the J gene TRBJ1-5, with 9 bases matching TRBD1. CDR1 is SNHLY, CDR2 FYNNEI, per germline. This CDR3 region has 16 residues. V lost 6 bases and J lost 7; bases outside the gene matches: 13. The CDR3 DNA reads TGTGCCAGCAGGTTTCGGACAGGGGAAACTATACAGCCCCAGCATTTT. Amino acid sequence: CASRFRTGETIQPQHF.

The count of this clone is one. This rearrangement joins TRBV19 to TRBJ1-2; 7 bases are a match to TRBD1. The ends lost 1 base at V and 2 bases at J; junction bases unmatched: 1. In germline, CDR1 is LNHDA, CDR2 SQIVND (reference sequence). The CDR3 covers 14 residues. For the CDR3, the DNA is TGTGCCAGTAGTATAGTACAGGGGAACTATGGCTACACCTTC. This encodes CASSIVQGNYGYTF.

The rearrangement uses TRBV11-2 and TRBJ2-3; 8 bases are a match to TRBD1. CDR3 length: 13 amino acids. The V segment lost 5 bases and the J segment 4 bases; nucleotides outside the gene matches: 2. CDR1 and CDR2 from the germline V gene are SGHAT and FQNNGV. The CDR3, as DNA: TGTGCCAGCAGCACGGACAGGGCAGATACGCAGTATTTT. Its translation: CASSTDRADTQYF.

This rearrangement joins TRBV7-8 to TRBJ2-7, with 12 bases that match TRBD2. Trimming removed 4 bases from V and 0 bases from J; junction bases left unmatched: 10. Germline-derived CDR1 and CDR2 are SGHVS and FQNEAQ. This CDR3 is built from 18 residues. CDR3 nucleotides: TGTGCCAGCAGCTCCGAGACTAGCGGGGGAATAAGCTCCTACGAGCAGTACTTC. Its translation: CASSSETSGGISSYEQYF.

The CDR3 region has the DNA TGTGCCAGCAGCCCCGGGGCTACTAATGAGCAGTTCTTC. As protein: CASSPGATNEQFF. The rearrangement joins TRBV11-2 to TRBJ2-1; D assignment may be TRBD1 or TRBD2 (5 bases each). The CDR3 length is 13 residues. V lost 5 bases and J 7 bases, leaving 12 bases between the germline ends. Germline CDR1 SGHAT, CDR2 FQNNGV.